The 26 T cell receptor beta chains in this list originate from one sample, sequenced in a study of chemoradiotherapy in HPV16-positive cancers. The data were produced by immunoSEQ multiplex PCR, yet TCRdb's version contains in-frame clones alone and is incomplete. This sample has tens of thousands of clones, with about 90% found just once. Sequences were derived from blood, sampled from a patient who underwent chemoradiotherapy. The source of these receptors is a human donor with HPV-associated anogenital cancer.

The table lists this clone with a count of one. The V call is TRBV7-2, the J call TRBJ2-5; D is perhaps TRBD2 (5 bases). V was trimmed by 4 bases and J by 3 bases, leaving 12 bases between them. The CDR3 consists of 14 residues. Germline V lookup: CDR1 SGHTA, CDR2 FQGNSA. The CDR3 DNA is TGTGCCAGCAGCTCAACGGGGAAGAAAGAGACCCAGTACTTC. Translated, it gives CASSSTGKKETQYF.

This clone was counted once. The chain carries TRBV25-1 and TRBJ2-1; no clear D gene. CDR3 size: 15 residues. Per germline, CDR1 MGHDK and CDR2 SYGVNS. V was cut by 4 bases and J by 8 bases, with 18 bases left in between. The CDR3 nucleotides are TGTGCCAGCAGTGCTCCCTTGGACCTGATGGATGAGCAGTTCTTC. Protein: CASSAPLDLMDEQFF. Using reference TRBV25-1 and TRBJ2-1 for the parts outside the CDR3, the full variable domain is EADIYQTPRYLVIGTGKKITLECSQTMGHDKMYWYQQDPGMELHLIHYSYGVNSTEKGDLSSESTVSRIRTEHFPLTLESARPSHTSQYLCASSAPLDLMDEQFFGPGTRLTVL.

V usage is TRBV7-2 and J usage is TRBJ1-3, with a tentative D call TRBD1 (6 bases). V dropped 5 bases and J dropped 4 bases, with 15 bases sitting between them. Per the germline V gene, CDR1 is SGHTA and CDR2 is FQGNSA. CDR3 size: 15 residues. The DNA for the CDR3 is TGTGCCAGCAGCCACACAGGGCCCCCGGGAAACACCATATATTTT. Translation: CASSHTGPPGNTIYF. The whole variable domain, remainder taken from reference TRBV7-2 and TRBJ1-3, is GAGVSQSPSNKVTEKGKDVELRCDPISGHTALYWYRQSLGQGLEFLIYFQGNSAPDKSGLPSDRFSAERTGGSVSTLTIQRTQQEDSAVYLCASSHTGPPGNTIYFGEGSWLTVV.

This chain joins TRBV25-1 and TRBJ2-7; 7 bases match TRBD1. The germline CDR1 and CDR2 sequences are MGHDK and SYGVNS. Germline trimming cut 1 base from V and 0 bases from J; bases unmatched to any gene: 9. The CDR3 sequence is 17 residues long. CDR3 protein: CASSESPGQLSSYEQYF. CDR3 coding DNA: TGTGCCAGCAGTGAATCCCCGGGACAGTTGAGCTCCTACGAGCAGTACTTC.

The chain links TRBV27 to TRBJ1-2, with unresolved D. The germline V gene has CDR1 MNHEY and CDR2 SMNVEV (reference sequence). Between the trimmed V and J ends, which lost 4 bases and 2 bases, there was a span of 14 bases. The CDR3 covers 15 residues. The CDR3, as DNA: TGTGCCAGCAGTTCCCGGACTGGGATAAACTATGGCTACACCTTC. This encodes CASSSRTGINYGYTF.

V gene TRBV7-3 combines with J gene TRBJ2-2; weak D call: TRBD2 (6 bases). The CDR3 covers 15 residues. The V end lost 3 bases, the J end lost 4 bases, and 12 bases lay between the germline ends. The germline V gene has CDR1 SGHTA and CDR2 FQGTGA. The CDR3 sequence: CASSFGGKGTGELFF. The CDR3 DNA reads TGTGCCAGCAGCTTTGGCGGGAAGGGCACCGGGGAGCTGTTTTTT.

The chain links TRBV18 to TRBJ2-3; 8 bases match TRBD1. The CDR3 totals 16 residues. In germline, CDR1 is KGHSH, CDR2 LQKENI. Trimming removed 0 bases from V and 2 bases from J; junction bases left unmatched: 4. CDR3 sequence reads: CASSPPTGESTDTQYF. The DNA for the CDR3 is TGTGCCAGCTCACCACCGACAGGGGAGTCCACAGATACGCAGTATTTT.

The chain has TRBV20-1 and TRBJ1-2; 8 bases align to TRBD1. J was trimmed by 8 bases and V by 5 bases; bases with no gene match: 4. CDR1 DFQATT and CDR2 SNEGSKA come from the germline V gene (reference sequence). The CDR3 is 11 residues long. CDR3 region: CSAATGVGYTF. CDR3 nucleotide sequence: TGCAGTGCTGCGACAGGGGTAGGCTACACCTTC.

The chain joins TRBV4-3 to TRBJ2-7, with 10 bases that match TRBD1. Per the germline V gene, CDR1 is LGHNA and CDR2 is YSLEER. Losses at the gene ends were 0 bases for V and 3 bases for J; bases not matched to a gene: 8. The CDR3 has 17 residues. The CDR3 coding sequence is TGCGCCAGCAGCCAAGATTGGGGGGACAGGGGACTCTACGAGCAGTACTTC. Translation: CASSQDWGDRGLYEQYF.

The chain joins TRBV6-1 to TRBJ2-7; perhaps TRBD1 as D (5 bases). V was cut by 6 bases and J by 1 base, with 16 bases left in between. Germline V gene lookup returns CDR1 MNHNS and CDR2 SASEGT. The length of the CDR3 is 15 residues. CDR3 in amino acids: CASSAPGYQSYEQYF. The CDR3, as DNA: TGTGCCAGCAGCGCCCCAGGGTACCAGTCCTACGAGCAGTACTTC.

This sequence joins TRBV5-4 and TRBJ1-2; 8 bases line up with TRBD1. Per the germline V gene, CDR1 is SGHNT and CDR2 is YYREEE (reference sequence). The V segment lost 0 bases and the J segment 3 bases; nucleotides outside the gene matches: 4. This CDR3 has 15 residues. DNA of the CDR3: TGTGCCAGCAGCTTGGTGCAGGGGGCAGACTATGGCTACACCTTC. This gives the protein CASSLVQGADYGYTF. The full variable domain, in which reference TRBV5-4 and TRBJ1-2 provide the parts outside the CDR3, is ETGVTQSPTHLIKTRGQQVTLRCSSQSGHNTVSWYQQALGQGPQFIFQYYREEENGRGNFPPRFSGLQFPNYSSELNVNALELDDSALYLCASSLVQGADYGYTFGSGTRLTVV.

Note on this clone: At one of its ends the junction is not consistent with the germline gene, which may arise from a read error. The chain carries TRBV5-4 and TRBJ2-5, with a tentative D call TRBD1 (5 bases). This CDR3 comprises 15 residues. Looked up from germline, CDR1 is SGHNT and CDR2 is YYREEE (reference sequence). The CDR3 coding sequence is TGCGCCAGCAGCGTAAACAGTCAAAGGGGAGAGACCCAGTACTTC. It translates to CASSVNSQRGETQYF.

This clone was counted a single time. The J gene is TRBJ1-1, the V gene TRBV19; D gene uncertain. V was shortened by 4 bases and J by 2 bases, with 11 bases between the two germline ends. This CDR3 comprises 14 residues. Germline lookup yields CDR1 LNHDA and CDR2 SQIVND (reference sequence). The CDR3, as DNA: TGTGCCAGTAGTACAATAGGACGAAACACTGAAGCTTTCTTT. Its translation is CASSTIGRNTEAFF.

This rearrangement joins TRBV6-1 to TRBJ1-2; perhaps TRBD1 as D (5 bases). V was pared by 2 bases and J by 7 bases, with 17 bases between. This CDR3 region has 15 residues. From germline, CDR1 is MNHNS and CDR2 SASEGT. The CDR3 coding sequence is TGTGCCAGCAGTGAAATGGCCCTGGGGGGAGGTGGCTACACCTTC. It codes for CASSEMALGGGGYTF.

The CDR3 DNA reads TGTGCCAGCAGCTTAGTCAGCTTGAATCAGCCCCAGCATTTT. Residues: CASSLVSLNQPQHF. This chain links TRBV7-2 with TRBJ1-5; no clear D gene. Germline V CDR1 and CDR2: SGHTA, FQGNSA. Trimming removed 1 base at V and 4 bases at J, with 8 bases between. This CDR3 region has 14 residues.

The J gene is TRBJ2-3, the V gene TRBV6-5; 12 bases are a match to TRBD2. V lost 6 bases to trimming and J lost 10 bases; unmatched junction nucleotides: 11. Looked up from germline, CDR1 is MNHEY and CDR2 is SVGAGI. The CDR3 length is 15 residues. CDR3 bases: TGTGCCAGCAGCCGCACTAGCGGGGGGAGAACGGCGCAGTATTTT. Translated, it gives CASSRTSGGRTAQYF.

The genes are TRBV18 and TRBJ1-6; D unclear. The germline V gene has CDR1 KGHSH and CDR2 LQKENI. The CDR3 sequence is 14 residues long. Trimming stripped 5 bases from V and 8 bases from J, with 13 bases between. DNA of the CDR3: TGTGCCAGCTCAAGCATCGAATCCGATTCACCCCTCCACTTT. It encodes CASSSIESDSPLHF. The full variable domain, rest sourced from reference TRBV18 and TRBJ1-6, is NAGVMQNPRHLVRRRGQEARLRCSPMKGHSHVYWYRQLPEEGLKFMVYLQKENIIDESGMPKERFSAEFPKEGPSILRIQQVVRGDSAAYFCASSSIESDSPLHFGNGTRLTVT.

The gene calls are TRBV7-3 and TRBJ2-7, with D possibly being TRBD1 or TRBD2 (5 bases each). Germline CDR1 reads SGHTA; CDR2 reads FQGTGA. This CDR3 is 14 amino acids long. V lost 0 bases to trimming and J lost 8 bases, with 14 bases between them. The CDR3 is CASSLTGEPTQQYF. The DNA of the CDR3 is TGTGCCAGCAGCTTAACAGGGGAGCCCACGCAGCAGTACTTC.

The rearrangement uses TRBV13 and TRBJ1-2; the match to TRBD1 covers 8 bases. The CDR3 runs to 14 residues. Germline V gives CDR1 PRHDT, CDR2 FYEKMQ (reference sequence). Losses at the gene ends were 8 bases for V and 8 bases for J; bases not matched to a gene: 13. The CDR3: CASRHRGGAPGYTF. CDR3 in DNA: TGTGCCAGCCGCCACAGGGGGGGGGCGCCGGGCTACACCTTC. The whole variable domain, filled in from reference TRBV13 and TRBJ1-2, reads AAGVIQSPRHLIKEKRETATLKCYPIPRHDTVYWYQQGPGQDPQFLISFYEKMQSDKGSIPDRFSAQQFSDYHSELNMSSLELGDSALYFCASRHRGGAPGYTFGSGTRLTVV.

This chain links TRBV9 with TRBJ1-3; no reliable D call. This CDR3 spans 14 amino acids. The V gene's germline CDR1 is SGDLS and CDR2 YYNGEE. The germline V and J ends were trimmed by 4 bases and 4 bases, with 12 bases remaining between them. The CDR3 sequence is CASSPLGSGNTIYF. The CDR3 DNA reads TGTGCCAGCAGCCCCCTCGGGTCAGGAAACACCATATATTTT.

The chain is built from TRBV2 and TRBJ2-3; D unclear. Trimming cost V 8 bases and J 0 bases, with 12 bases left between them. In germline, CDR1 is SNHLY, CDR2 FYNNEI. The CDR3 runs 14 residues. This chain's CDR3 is CASCRSTSTDTQYF. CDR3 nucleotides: TGTGCCAGCTGTAGGTCAACTAGCACAGATACGCAGTATTTT.

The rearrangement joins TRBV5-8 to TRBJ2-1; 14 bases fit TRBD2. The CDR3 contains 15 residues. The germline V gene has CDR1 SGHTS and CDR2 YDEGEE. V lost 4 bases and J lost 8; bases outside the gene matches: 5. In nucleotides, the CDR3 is TGTGCCAGCAGCGCGATGGGACTAGCGGGGGATGAGCAGTTCTTC. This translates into CASSAMGLAGDEQFF.

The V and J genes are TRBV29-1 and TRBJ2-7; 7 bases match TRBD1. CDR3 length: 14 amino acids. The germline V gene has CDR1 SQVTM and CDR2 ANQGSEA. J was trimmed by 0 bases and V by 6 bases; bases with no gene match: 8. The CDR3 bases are TGCAGCGTATCAAGTCGGACAGGCTCCTACGAGCAGTACTTC. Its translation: CSVSSRTGSYEQYF.

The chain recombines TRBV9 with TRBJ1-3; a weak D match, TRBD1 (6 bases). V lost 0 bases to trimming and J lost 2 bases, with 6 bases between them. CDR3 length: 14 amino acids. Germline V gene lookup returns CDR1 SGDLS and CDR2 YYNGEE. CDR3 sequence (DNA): TGTGCCAGCAGCGTAGAGGGGGCTGGAAACACCATATATTTT. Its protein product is CASSVEGAGNTIYF.

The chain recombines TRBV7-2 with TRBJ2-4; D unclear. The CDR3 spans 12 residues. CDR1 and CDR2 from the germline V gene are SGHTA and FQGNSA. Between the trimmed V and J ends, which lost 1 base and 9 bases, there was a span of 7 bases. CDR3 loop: CASSLGLGIQYF. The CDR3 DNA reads TGTGCCAGCAGCTTAGGGCTCGGCATTCAGTACTTC.

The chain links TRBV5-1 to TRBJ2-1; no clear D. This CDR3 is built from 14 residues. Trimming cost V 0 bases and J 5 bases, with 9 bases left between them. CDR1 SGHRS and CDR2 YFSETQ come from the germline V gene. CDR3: CASSLAKPDNEQFF. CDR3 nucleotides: TGCGCCAGCAGCTTGGCCAAACCCGACAATGAGCAGTTCTTC.